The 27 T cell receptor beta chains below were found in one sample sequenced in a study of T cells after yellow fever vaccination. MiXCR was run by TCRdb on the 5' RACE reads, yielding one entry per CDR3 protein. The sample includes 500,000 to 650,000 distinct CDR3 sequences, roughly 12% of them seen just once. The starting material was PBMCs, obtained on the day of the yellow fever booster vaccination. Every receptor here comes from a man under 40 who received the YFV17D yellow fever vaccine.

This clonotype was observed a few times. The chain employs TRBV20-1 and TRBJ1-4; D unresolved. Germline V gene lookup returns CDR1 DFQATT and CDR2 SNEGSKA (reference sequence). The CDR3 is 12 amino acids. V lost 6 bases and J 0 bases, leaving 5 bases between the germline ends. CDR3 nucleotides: TGCAGTGCGGCTGCAACTAATGAAAAACTGTTTTTT. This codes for CSAAATNEKLFF.

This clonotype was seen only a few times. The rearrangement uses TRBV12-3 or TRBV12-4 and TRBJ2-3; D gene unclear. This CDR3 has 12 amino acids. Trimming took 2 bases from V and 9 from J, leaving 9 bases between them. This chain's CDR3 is CASSLPPMTQYF. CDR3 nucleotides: TGTGCCAGCAGTTTACCTCCCATGACGCAGTATTTT.

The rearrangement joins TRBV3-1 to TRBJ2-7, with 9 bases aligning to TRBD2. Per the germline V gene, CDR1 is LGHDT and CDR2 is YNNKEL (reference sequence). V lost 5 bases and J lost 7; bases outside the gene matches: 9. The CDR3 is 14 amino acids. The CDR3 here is CASSSGTSLMEQYF. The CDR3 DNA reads TGTGCCAGCAGCTCCGGGACTAGCCTCATGGAGCAGTACTTC.

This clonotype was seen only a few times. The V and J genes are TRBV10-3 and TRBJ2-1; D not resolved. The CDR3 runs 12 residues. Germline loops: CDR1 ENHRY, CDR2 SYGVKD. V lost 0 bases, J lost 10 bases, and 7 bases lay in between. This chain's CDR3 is CAISESYGEQFF. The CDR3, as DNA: TGTGCCATCAGTGAGTCGTACGGAGAGCAGTTCTTC.

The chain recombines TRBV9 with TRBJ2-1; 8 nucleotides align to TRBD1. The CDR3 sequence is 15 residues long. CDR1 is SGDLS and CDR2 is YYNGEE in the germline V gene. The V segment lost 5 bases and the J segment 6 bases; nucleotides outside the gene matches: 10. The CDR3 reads CASRPGTGRSNEQFF. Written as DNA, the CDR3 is TGTGCCAGCAGACCCGGGACAGGTCGAAGCAATGAGCAGTTCTTC. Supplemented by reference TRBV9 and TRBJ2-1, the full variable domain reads DSGVTQTPKHLITATGQRVTLRCSPRSGDLSVYWYQQSLDQGLQFLIQYYNGEERAKGNILERFSAQQFPDLHSELNLSSLELGDSALYFCASRPGTGRSNEQFFGPGTRLTVL.

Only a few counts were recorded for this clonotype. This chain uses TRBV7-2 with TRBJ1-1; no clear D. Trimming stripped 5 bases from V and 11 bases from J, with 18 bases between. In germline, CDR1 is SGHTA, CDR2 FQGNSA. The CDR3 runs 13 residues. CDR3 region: CASSVRAGEVAFF. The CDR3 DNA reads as TGTGCCAGCAGCGTTAGGGCCGGTGAAGTGGCTTTCTTT.

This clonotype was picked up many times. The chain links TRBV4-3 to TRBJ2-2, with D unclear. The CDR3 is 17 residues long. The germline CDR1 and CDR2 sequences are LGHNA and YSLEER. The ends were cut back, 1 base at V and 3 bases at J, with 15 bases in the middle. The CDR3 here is CASSQAPTGTYTGELFF. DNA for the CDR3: TGCGCCAGCAGCCAAGCCCCGACGGGCACGTACACCGGGGAGCTGTTTTTT.

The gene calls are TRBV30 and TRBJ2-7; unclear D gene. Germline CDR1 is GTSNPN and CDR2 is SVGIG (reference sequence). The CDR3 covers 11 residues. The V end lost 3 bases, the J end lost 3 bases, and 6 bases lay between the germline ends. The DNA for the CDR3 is TGTGCCTGGAGCTTGAACTACGAGCAGTACTTC. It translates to CAWSLNYEQYF. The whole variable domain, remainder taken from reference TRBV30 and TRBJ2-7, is SQTIHQWPATLVQPVGSPLSLECTVEGTSNPNLYWYRQAAGRGLQLLFYSVGIGQISSEVPQNLSASRPQDRQFILSSKKLLLSDSGFYLCAWSLNYEQYFGPGTRLTVT.

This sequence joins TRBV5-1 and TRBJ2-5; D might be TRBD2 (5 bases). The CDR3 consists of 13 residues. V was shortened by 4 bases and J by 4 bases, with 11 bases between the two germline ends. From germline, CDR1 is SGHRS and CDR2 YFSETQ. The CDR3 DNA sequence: TGCGCCAGCAGCCCGAGACTATTAGAGACCCAGTACTTC. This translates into CASSPRLLETQYF.

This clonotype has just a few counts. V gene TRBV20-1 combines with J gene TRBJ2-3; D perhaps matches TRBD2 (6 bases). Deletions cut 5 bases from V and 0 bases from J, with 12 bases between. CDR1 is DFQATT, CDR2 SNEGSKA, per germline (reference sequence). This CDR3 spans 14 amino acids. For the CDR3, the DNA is TGCAGTGCTCGGCGGGGCTCTAGCACAGATACGCAGTATTTT. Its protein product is CSARRGSSTDTQYF.

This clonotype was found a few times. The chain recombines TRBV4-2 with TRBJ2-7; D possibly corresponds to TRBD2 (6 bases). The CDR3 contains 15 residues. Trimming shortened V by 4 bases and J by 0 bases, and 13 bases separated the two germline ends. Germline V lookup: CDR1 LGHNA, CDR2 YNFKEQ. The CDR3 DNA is TGTGCCAGCAGCCTCGGGCGGGATAGCTCCTACGAGCAGTACTTC. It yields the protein CASSLGRDSSYEQYF.

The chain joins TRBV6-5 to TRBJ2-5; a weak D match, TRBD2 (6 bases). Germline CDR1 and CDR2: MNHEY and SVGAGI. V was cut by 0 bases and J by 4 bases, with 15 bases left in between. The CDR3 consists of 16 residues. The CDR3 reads CASSYSLRAGRETQYF. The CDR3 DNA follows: TGTGCCAGCAGTTACTCGCTACGGGCGGGGAGAGAGACCCAGTACTTC.

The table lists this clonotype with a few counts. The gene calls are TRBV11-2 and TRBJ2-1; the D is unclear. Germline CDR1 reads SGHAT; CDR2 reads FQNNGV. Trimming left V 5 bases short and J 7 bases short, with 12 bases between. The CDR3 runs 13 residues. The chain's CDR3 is CASSNFPYNEQFF. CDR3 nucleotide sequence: TGTGCCAGCAGCAACTTCCCTTATAATGAGCAGTTCTTC.

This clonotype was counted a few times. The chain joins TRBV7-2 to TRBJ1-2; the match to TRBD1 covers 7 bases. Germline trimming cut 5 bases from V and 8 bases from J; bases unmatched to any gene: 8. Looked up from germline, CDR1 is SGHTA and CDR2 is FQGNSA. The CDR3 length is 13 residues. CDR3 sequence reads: CASSQGTATGYTF. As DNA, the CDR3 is TGTGCCAGCAGCCAGGGGACAGCGACCGGCTACACCTTC.

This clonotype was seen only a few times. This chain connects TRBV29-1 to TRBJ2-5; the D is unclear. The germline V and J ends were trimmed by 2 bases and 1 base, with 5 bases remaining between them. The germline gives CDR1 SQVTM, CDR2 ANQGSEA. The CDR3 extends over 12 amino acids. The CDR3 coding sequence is TGCAGCGTTGAAATGCTCCAAGAGACCCAGTACTTC. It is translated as CSVEMLQETQYF.

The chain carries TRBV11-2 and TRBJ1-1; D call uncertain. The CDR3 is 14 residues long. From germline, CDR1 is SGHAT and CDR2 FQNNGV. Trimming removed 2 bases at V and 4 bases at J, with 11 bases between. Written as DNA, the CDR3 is TGTGCCAGCAGCTTATCGGTAGCGGGCACTGAAGCTTTCTTT. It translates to CASSLSVAGTEAFF.

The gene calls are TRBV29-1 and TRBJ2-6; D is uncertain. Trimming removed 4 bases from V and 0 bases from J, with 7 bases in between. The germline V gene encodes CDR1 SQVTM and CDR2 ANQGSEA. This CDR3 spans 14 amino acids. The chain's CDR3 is CSVVLNSGANVLTF. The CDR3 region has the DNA TGCAGCGTTGTACTCAACTCTGGGGCCAACGTCCTGACTTTC.

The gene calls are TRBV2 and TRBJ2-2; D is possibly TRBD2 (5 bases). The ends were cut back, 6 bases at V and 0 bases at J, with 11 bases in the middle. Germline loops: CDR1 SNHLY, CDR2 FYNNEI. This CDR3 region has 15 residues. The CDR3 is CASREAPSNTGELFF. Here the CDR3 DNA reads TGTGCCAGCAGGGAGGCGCCTTCGAACACCGGGGAGCTGTTTTTT.

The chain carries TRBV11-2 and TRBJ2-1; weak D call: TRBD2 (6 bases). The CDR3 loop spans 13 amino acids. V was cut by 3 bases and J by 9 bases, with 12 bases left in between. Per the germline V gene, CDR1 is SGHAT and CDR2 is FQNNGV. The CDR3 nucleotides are TGTGCCAGCAGCTTCCCTAGCGATAGTGAGCAGTTCTTC. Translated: CASSFPSDSEQFF.

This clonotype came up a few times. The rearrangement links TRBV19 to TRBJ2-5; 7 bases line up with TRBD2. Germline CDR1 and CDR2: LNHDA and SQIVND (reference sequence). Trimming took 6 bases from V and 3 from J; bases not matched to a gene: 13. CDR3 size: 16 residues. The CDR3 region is CASRRREFGMEETQYF. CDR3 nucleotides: TGTGCCAGTAGGCGGCGGGAGTTCGGCATGGAAGAGACCCAGTACTTC.

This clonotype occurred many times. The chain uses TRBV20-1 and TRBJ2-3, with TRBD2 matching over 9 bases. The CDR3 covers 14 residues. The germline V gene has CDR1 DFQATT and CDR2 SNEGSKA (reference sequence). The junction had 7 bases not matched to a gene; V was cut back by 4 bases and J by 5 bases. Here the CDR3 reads CSAKVPAGGDTQYF. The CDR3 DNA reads TGCAGTGCTAAGGTCCCAGCGGGAGGAGATACGCAGTATTTT.

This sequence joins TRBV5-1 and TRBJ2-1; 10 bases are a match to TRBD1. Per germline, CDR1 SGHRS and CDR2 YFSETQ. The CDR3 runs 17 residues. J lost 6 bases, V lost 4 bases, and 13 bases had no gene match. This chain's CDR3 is CASSLKRQGAKTNEQFF. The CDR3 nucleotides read TGCGCCAGCAGCCTTAAAAGACAGGGGGCGAAGACCAATGAGCAGTTCTTC.

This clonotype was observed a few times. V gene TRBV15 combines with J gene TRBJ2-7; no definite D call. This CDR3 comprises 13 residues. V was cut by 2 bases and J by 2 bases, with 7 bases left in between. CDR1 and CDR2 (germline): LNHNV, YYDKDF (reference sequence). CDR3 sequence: CATSRQGTYEQYF. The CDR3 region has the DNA TGTGCCACCAGCAGACAAGGGACCTACGAGCAGTACTTC.

CDR3 in amino acids: CASSLETANTGELFF. CDR3 sequence (DNA): TGCGCCAGCAGCTTGGAGACAGCGAACACCGGGGAGCTGTTTTTT. This chain uses TRBV5-1 with TRBJ2-2; D is possibly TRBD1 (5 bases). The CDR3 is made up of 15 amino acids. Trimming removed 0 bases at V and 0 bases at J, with 6 bases between. From germline, CDR1 is SGHRS and CDR2 YFSETQ.

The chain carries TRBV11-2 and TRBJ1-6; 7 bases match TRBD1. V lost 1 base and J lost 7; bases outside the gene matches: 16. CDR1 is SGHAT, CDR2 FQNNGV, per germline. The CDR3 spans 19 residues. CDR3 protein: CASSLVGGAKGQQNSPLHF. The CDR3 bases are TGTGCCAGCAGCTTAGTTGGGGGGGCCAAGGGACAGCAAAATTCACCCCTCCACTTT.

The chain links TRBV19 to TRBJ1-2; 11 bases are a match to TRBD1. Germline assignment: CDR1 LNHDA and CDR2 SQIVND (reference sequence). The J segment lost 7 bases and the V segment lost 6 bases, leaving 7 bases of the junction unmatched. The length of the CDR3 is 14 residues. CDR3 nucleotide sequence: TGTGCCAGTAGCCAAGGACAGGGGGCCGGTGGCTACACCTTC. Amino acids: CASSQGQGAGGYTF. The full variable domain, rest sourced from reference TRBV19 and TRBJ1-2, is DGGITQSPKYLFRKEGQNVTLSCEQNLNHDAMYWYRQDPGQGLRLIYYSQIVNDFQKGDIAEGYSVSREKKESFPLTVTSAQKNPTAFYLCASSQGQGAGGYTFGSGTRLTVV.

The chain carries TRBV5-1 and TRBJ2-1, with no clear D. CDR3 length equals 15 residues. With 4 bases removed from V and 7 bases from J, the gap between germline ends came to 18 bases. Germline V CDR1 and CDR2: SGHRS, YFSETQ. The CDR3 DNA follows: TGCGCCAGCAGCGCTAGACCTAGGGAAGGAAATGAGCAGTTCTTC. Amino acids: CASSARPREGNEQFF.